The 18 T cell receptor beta chains in this list originate from one sample, sequenced in a study of CD8+CD57+ T cells in acquired aplastic anemia. The template used for profiling TCR beta VDJ and CDR3 was genomic DNA. TCRdb reprocessed the reads via MiXCR and lists one record per CDR3 protein. There are under 250,000 distinct CDR3 sequences in the sample; approximately 35% occur only once, and 0.95% to 1.2% lies in the top ten. Source material: sorted CD4+, CD8+, or CD8+CD57+ T cells (not recorded which) from PBMCs. All receptors come from a human donor in good health, serving as a control.

This chain links TRBV7-6 with TRBJ1-6; 8 nucleotides align to TRBD1. V shed 5 bases, J shed 0 bases, and the junction held 9 bases outside the gene matches. Germline CDR1 SGHVS, CDR2 FNYEAQ. The CDR3 extends over 18 amino acids. CDR3 coding DNA: TGTGCCAGCAGCGTAGGACAGGGACTGAGCTCCTATAATTCACCCCTCCACTTT. This sequence encodes CASSVGQGLSSYNSPLHF.

In this sample, this clonotype turned up many times. This rearrangement joins TRBV19 to TRBJ2-7, with D perhaps TRBD1 or TRBD2 (5 bases each). V was trimmed by 1 base and J by 2 bases, leaving 12 bases between them. The germline V gene has CDR1 LNHDA and CDR2 SQIVND (reference sequence). The CDR3 length is 15 residues. The CDR3 reads CASSIVGDGPYEQYF. The CDR3, as DNA: TGTGCCAGTAGTATAGTTGGGGACGGACCCTACGAGCAGTACTTC.

This clonotype was recorded a few times. V usage is TRBV5-1 and J usage is TRBJ1-3, with D possibly being TRBD1 (6 bases). Deletions cut 3 bases from V and 4 bases from J, with 14 bases between. The germline V gene encodes CDR1 SGHRS and CDR2 YFSETQ. CDR3 size: 15 residues. The CDR3 nucleotides read TGCGCCAGCAGCTCCCAACAGGGATCGGGAAACACCATATATTTT. It translates to CASSSQQGSGNTIYF. The variable domain in full, completed from reference TRBV5-1 and TRBJ1-3, reads KAGVTQTPRYLIKTRGQQVTLSCSPISGHRSVSWYQQTPGQGLQFLFEYFSETQRNKGNFPGRFSGRQFSNSRSEMNVSTLELGDSALYLCASSSQQGSGNTIYFGEGSWLTVV.

This clonotype was observed at least ten times. The CDR3 loop reads CAISPGTGPQETQYF. CDR3 coding DNA: TGTGCCATCAGTCCCGGGACAGGGCCTCAAGAGACCCAGTACTTC. The genes are TRBV10-3 and TRBJ2-5; 9 nucleotides agree with TRBD1. This CDR3 spans 15 amino acids. Germline V CDR1 and CDR2: ENHRY, SYGVKD. The V gene end was trimmed by 5 bases and the J gene end by 2 bases; junction bases not matched to a gene: 6.

There are many counts of this clonotype. The chain links TRBV7-3 to TRBJ2-3; D perhaps matches TRBD1 (5 bases). V was cut by 5 bases and J by 2 bases, with 11 bases left in between. The germline V gene has CDR1 SGHTA and CDR2 FQGTGA. The CDR3 contains 14 residues. The CDR3 protein is CASSAGIDTDTQYF. The CDR3 DNA follows: TGTGCCAGCAGCGCAGGGATCGACACAGATACGCAGTATTTT.

This clonotype was recorded many times. This chain joins TRBV14 and TRBJ2-3; unclear D gene. The CDR3 is 15 residues long. The ends were cut back, 2 bases at V and 0 bases at J, with 9 bases in the middle. The germline V gene encodes CDR1 SGHDN and CDR2 FVKESK. The chain's CDR3 is CASSQWTASTDTQYF. CDR3 coding DNA: TGTGCCAGCAGCCAATGGACGGCAAGCACAGATACGCAGTATTTT.

J is TRBJ2-1 and V is TRBV25-1; 8 bases agree with TRBD1. V shed 3 bases and J 4 bases; nucleotides not matched to a gene: 2. Germline CDR1 is MGHDK and CDR2 is SYGVNS. The CDR3 covers 14 residues. As DNA, the CDR3 is TGTGCCAGCAGTGACAGGGGGCCTTACAATGAGCAGTTCTTC. This encodes CASSDRGPYNEQFF.

In its sample, this clonotype was seen many times. This rearrangement joins TRBV7-2 to TRBJ1-1; D is possibly TRBD1 (6 bases). The CDR3 has 13 amino acids. Germline V gene sequence: CDR1 SGHTA, CDR2 FQGNSA. The V and J ends lost 4 bases and 4 bases respectively, with 10 bases between them. This chain's CDR3 is CASSSGVRTEAFF. CDR3 coding DNA: TGTGCCAGCAGCTCAGGGGTACGCACTGAAGCTTTCTTT.

This clonotype appeared many times. This chain links TRBV29-1 with TRBJ1-2; D not certain. CDR1 SQVTM and CDR2 ANQGSEA come from the germline V gene. CDR3 length: 13 residues. The V end lost 7 bases, the J end lost 4 bases, and 16 bases lay between the germline ends. DNA for the CDR3: TGCAGCGCCCACAATACCGATACCTATGGCTACACCTTC. This sequence encodes CSAHNTDTYGYTF.

This clonotype was seen repeatedly, ten times or more. This chain connects TRBV9 to TRBJ2-3, with D uncertain. Trimming took off 0 bases at V and 4 bases at J, with 6 bases between the two ends. This CDR3 region has 13 residues. Germline lookup yields CDR1 SGDLS and CDR2 YYNGEE. Written as DNA, the CDR3 is TGTGCCAGCAGCGTAGCGAATTCAGATACGCAGTATTTT. This translates into CASSVANSDTQYF. Based on the CDR3 plus reference TRBV9 and TRBJ2-3, the full variable domain is DSGVTQTPKHLITATGQRVTLRCSPRSGDLSVYWYQQSLDQGLQFLIQYYNGEERAKGNILERFSAQQFPDLHSELNLSSLELGDSALYFCASSVANSDTQYFGPGTRLTVL.

This clonotype was picked up a small number of times. An end of the junction does not agree with germline; a read error may underlie this. V is TRBV15 and J is TRBJ2-7; D may correspond to TRBD1 or TRBD2 (6 bases each). Germline V gene data show CDR1 as LNHNV and CDR2 as YYDKDF (reference sequence). The CDR3 is 16 amino acids. The chain's CDR3 is CATSSPGIRGPYELYF. The CDR3 nucleotides are TGTGCCACCAGCAGTCCCGGGATCCGGGGGCCCTACGAGCTGTACTTC.

The chain employs TRBV5-1 and TRBJ2-5, with 9 bases identical to TRBD1. The CDR3 sequence is 15 residues long. Germline V gene lookup returns CDR1 SGHRS and CDR2 YFSETQ. Trimming removed 4 bases from V and 7 bases from J; junction bases left unmatched: 11. The chain's CDR3 is CASSGGTGTPGTQYF. CDR3 coding DNA: TGCGCCAGCAGCGGAGGGACAGGGACCCCAGGGACCCAGTACTTC.

For this clonotype: Being one base from a much bigger clone, this may be a read error. This chain connects TRBV10-3 to TRBJ1-5; D is uncertain. CDR3 length equals 15 residues. CDR1 ENHRY and CDR2 SYGVKD come from the germline V gene. CDR3 region: CASSYSGYSNQPQHF. The CDR3 nucleotides are TGTGCCAGCAGTTACTCGGGCTATAGCAATCAGCCCCAGCATTTT.

In this sample, this clonotype turned up many times. V and J are TRBV24-1 and TRBJ2-7; no reliable D call. This CDR3 spans 15 amino acids. The ends were cut back, 7 bases at V and 0 bases at J, with 15 bases in the middle. In germline, CDR1 is KGHDR, CDR2 SFDVKD. CDR3 nucleotides: TGTGCCACCAGCAGGACGGAAATGGGCTCCTACGAGCAGTACTTC. This codes for CATSRTEMGSYEQYF.

This clonotype was detected many times. The chain links TRBV5-5 to TRBJ1-6; 7 bases map to TRBD1. The length of the CDR3 is 16 residues. From germline, CDR1 is SGHKS and CDR2 YYEKEE (reference sequence). Trimming took 4 bases from V and 6 from J; bases not matched to a gene: 10. The CDR3 DNA sequence: TGTGCCAGCAGCGTCGATCGGACAGGACTTAATTCACCCCTCCACTTT. Amino acids: CASSVDRTGLNSPLHF.

J is TRBJ1-2 and V is TRBV29-1; D ambiguous. The CDR3 contains 12 residues. From germline, CDR1 is SQVTM and CDR2 ANQGSEA. Trimming left V 2 bases short and J 3 bases short, with 7 bases between. The CDR3 DNA is TGCAGCGTTGAATGGGGAGACTATGGCTACACCTTC. Its protein product is CSVEWGDYGYTF.

CDR3 sequence reads: CASYFQGPQPQHF. The DNA of the CDR3 is TGTGCCAGCTATTTCCAGGGGCCTCAGCCCCAGCATTTT. The chain combines TRBV2 with TRBJ1-5; a weak D match, TRBD1 (6 bases). Trimming shortened V by 8 bases and J by 6 bases, and 14 bases separated the two germline ends. The germline V gene encodes CDR1 SNHLY and CDR2 FYNNEI. There are 13 residues in the CDR3.

This clonotype was detected a few times. This rearrangement joins TRBV5-4 to TRBJ2-3; D assignment may be TRBD1 or TRBD2 (5 bases each). The V end lost 1 base, the J end lost 4 bases, and 10 bases lay between the germline ends. Germline CDR1 SGHNT, CDR2 YYREEE (reference sequence). This CDR3 comprises 14 residues. The DNA of the CDR3 is TGTGCCAGCAGCTTGCCTCAGGGACCAGATACGCAGTATTTT. Protein: CASSLPQGPDTQYF.